This TCR beta chain is drawn from a study of regulatory T cells in long-lasting Graves disease. Time point denoted: newly diagnosed GD, antithyroid drugs for less than 3 months. TCR sequences were obtained from RNA taken from PBMCs. The CDR3 is 16 amino acids. Germline assignment: CDR1 MGHRA and CDR2 YSYEKL. Trimming took off 0 bases at V and 2 bases at J, with 11 bases between the two ends. Relying on iRepertoire HTBI primers and Arm-PCR of CDR3 regions, the team built TCR beta libraries. TCRdb reprocessed the multiplex PCR reads via MiXCR and lists one record per CDR3 protein. Among 530,000 or so distinct CDR3 sequences listed, 15% to 20% were seen once. The data also belong to a second study, concerning T cells in Graves' hyperthyroidism and ophthalmopathy.

This clonotype originated in a man younger than 35 with Graves disease. The chain links TRBV4-1 to TRBJ2-1, with TRBD2 as a possible D gene (5 bases). The specimen was peripheral blood mononuclear cells (PBMCs), collected at new diagnosis, from a patient treated with antithyroid drugs. CDR3 sequence reads: CASSQEPGFTYNEQFF. The CDR3 DNA reads as TGCGCCAGCAGCCAAGAACCGGGATTTACCTACAATGAGCAGTTCTTC.